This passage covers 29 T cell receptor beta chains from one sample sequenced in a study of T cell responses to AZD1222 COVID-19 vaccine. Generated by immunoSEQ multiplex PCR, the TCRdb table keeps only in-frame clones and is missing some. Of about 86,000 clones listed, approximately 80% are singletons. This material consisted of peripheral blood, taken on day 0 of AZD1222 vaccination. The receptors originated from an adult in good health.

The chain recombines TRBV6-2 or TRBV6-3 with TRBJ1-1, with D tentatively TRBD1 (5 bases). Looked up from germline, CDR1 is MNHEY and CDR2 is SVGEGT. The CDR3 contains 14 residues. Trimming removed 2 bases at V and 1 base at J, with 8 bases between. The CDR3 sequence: CASSYQGTNTEAFF. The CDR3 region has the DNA TGTGCCAGCAGTTACCAGGGAACGAACACTGAAGCTTTCTTT.

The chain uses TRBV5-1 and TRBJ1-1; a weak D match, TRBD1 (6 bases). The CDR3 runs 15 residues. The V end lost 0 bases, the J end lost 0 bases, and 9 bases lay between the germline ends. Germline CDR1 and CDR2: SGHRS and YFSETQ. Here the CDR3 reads CASSLVAGVNTEAFF. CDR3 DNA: TGCGCCAGCAGCTTGGTAGCAGGGGTGAACACTGAAGCTTTCTTT.

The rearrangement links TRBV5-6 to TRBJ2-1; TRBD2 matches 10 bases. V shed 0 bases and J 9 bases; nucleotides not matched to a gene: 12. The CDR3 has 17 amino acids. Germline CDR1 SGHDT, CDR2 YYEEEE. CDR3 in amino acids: CASSLVGASGSSGEQFF. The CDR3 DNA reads TGTGCCAGCAGCTTGGTAGGGGCTAGCGGGAGTAGTGGTGAGCAGTTCTTC.

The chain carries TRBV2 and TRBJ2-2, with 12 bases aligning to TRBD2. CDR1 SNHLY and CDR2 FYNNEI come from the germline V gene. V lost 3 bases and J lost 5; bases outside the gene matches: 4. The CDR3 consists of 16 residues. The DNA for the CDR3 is TGTGCCAGCAGTGAGCTAGCGGGAGGGAGGACCGGGGAGCTGTTTTTT. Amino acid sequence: CASSELAGGRTGELFF.

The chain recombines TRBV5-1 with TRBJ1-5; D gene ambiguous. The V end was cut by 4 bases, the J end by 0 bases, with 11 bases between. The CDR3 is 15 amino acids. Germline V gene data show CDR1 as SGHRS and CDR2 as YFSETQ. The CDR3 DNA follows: TGCGCCAGCAGCCTGGACGTCGATAGCAATCAGCCCCAGCATTTT. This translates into CASSLDVDSNQPQHF.

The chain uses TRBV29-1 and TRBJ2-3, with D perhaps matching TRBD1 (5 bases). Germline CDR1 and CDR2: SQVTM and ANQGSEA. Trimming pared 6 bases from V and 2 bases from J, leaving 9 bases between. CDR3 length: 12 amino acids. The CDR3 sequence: CSVIGATDTQYF. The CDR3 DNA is TGCAGCGTAATAGGGGCCACAGATACGCAGTATTTT.

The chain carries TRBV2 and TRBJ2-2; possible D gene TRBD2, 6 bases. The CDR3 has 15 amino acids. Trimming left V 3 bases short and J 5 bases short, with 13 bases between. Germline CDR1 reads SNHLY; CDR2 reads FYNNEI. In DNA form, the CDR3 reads TGTGCCAGCAGTGAGGTAATAGCGGAAACCGGGGAGCTGTTTTTT. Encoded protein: CASSEVIAETGELFF.

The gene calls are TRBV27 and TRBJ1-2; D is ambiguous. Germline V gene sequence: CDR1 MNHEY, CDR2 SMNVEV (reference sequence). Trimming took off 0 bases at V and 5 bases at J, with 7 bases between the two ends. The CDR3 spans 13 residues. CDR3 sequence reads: CASSLSGTYGYTF. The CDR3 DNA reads TGTGCCAGCAGTTTATCGGGAACTTATGGCTACACCTTC.

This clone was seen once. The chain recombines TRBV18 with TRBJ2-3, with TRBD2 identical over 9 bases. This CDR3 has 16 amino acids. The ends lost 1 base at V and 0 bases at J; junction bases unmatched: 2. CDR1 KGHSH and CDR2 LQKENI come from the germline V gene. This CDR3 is CASSPRAGGSTDTQYF. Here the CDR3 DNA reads TGTGCCAGCTCACCACGAGCGGGAGGTAGCACAGATACGCAGTATTTT. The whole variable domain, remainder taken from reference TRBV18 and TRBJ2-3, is NAGVMQNPRHLVRRRGQEARLRCSPMKGHSHVYWYRQLPEEGLKFMVYLQKENIIDESGMPKERFSAEFPKEGPSILRIQQVVRGDSAAYFCASSPRAGGSTDTQYFGPGTRLTVL.

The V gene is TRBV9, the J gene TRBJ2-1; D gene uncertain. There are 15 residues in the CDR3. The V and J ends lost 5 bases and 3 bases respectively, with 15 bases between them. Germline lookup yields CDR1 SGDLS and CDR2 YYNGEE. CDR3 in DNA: TGTGCCAGCAGTCCAGACACTAACTACTACAATGAGCAGTTCTTC. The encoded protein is CASSPDTNYYNEQFF. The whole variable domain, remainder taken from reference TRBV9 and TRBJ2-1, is DSGVTQTPKHLITATGQRVTLRCSPRSGDLSVYWYQQSLDQGLQFLIQYYNGEERAKGNILERFSAQQFPDLHSELNLSSLELGDSALYFCASSPDTNYYNEQFFGPGTRLTVL.

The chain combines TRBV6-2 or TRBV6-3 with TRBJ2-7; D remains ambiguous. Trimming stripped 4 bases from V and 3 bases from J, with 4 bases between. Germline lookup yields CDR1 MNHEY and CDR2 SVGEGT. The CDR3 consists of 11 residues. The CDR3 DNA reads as TGTGCCAGCAGTTGGGACTACGAGCAGTACTTC. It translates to CASSWDYEQYF.

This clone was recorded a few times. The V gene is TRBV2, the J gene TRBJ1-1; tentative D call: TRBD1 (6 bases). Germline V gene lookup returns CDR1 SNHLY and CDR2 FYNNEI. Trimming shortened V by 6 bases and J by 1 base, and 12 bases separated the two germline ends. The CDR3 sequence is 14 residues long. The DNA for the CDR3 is TGTGCCAGCAGGAGGGAGACAGGGAACACTGAAGCTTTCTTT. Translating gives CASRRETGNTEAFF.

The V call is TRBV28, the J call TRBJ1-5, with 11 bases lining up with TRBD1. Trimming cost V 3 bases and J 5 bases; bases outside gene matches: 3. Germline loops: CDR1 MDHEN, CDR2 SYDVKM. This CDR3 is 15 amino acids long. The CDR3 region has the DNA TGTGCCAGCAGTTTGTTGGGACAGGGGGATCAGCCCCAGCATTTT. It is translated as CASSLLGQGDQPQHF. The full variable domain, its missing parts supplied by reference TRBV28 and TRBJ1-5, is DVKVTQSSRYLVKRTGEKVFLECVQDMDHENMFWYRQDPGLGLRLIYFSYDVKMKEKGDIPEGYSVSREKKERFSLILESASTNQTSMYLCASSLLGQGDQPQHFGDGTRLSIL.

CDR3 bases: TGCAGTGCTAGTCAAGGACTTATAGGGAATGAGCAGTTCTTC. Amino acids: CSASQGLIGNEQFF. The chain is built from TRBV20-1 and TRBJ2-1; tentatively, D is TRBD2 (5 bases). The CDR3 is made up of 14 amino acids. Germline loops: CDR1 DFQATT, CDR2 SNEGSKA (reference sequence). V lost 3 bases, J lost 7 bases, and 16 bases lay in between.

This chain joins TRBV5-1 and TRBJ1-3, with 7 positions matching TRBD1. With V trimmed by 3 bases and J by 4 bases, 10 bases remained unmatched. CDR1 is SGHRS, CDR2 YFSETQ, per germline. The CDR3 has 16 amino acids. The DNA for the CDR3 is TGCGCCAGCAGCTACTCCCGGGACAGCCCGGGAAACACCATATATTTT. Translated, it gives CASSYSRDSPGNTIYF. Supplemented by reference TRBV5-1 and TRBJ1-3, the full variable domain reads KAGVTQTPRYLIKTRGQQVTLSCSPISGHRSVSWYQQTPGQGLQFLFEYFSETQRNKGNFPGRFSGRQFSNSRSEMNVSTLELGDSALYLCASSYSRDSPGNTIYFGEGSWLTVV.

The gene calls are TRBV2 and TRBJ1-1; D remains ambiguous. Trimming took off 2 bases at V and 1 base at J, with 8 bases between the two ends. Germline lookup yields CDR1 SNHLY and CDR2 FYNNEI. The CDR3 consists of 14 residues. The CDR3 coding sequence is TGTGCCAGCAGTGAATTGTCCGGGAACACTGAAGCTTTCTTT. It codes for CASSELSGNTEAFF. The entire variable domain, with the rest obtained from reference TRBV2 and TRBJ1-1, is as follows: EPEVTQTPSHQVTQMGQEVILRCVPISNHLYFYWYRQILGQKVEFLVSFYNNEISEKSEIFDDQFSVERPDGSNFTLKIRSTKLEDSAMYFCASSELSGNTEAFFGQGTRLTVV.

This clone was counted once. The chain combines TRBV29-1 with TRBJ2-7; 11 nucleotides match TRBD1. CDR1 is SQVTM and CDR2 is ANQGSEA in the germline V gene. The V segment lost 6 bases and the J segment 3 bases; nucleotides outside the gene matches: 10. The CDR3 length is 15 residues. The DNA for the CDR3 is TGCAGCGTCGGCGATCCCGGGACAGGGGGCTACGAGCAGTACTTC. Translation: CSVGDPGTGGYEQYF.

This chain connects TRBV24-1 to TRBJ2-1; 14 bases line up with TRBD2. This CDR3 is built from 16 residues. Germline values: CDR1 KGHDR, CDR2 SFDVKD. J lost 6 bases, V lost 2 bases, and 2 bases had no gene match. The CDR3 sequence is CATSDSGLAGGNEQFF. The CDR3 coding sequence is TGTGCCACCAGTGATTCCGGACTAGCGGGAGGCAATGAGCAGTTCTTC.

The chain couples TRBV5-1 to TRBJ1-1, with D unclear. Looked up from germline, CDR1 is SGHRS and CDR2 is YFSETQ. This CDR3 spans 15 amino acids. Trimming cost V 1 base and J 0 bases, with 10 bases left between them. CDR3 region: CASSLSGQLNTEAFF. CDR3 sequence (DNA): TGCGCCAGCAGCTTGTCTGGGCAGTTGAACACTGAAGCTTTCTTT.

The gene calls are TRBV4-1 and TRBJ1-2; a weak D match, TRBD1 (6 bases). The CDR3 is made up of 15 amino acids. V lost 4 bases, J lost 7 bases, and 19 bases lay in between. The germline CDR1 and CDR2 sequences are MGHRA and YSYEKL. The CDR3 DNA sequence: TGCGCCAGCAGCCTTATGACGGAGGGGGTGAGTGGCTACACCTTC. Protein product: CASSLMTEGVSGYTF.

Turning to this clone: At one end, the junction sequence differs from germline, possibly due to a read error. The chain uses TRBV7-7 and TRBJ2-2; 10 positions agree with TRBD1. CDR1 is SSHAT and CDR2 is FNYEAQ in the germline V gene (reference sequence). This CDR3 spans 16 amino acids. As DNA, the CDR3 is TGTGCTAGCAGCCGAGGACAGGGGGACCACACCGGGGAGCTGTTTTTT. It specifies CASSRGQGDHTGELFF.

CDR3 sequence: CASSGYNEQFF. DNA of the CDR3: TGTGCCAGCAGCGGTTACAATGAGCAGTTCTTC. This chain uses TRBV9 with TRBJ2-1; D remains ambiguous. The CDR3 runs to 11 residues. CDR1 is SGDLS, CDR2 YYNGEE, per germline. V lost 3 bases and J lost 4, with 2 bases in between.

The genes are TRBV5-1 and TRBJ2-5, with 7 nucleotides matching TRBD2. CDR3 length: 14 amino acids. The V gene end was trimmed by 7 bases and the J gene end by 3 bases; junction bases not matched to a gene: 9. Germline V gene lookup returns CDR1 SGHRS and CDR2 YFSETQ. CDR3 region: CASGSGLPEETQYF. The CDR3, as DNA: TGCGCCAGCGGATCGGGACTACCTGAAGAGACCCAGTACTTC.

Here the CDR3 reads CASSPGGLYGYTF. The DNA of the CDR3 is TGTGCCAGCAGTCCAGGGGGCCTCTATGGCTACACCTTC. The chain has TRBV6-6 and TRBJ1-2; 8 bases line up with TRBD1. This CDR3 has 13 amino acids. With V trimmed by 5 bases and J by 4 bases, 3 bases remained unmatched. Germline V CDR1 and CDR2: MNHNY, SVGAGI (reference sequence).

For the CDR3, the DNA is TGTGCCAGCAGTGGAGGGGACAGAAACACCGGGGAGCTGTTTTTT. Protein product: CASSGGDRNTGELFF. The chain uses TRBV2 and TRBJ2-2; TRBD1 matches 7 bases. The CDR3 runs to 15 residues. Germline CDR1 is SNHLY and CDR2 is FYNNEI. V lost 4 bases, J lost 2 bases, and 4 bases stayed unmatched.

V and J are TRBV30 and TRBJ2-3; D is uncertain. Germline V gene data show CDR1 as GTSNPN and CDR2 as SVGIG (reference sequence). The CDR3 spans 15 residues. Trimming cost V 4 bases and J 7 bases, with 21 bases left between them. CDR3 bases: TGTGCCTGGACCCTGGGGTCGACCCGCGTGAATACGCAGTATTTT. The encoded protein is CAWTLGSTRVNTQYF.

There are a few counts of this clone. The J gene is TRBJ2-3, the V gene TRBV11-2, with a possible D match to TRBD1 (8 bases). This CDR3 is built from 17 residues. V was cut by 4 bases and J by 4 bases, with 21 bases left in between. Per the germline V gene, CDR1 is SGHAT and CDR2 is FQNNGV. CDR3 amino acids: CASSSSGRQGRADTQYF. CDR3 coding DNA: TGTGCCAGCAGCTCCTCGGGGAGACAGGGGAGGGCAGATACGCAGTATTTT.

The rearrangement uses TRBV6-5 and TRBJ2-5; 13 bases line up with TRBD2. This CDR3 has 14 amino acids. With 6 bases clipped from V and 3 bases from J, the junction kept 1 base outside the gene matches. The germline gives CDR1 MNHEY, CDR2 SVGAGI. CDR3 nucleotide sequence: TGTGCCAGCAGGGGACTAGCGGGGAAAGAGACCCAGTACTTC. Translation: CASRGLAGKETQYF.

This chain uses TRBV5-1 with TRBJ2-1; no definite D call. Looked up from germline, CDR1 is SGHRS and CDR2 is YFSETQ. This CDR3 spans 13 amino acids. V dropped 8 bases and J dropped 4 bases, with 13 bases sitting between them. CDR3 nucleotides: TGCGCCAGTAACCCCGACTCTTACAATGAGCAGTTCTTC. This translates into CASNPDSYNEQFF. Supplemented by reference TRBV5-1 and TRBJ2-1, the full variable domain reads KAGVTQTPRYLIKTRGQQVTLSCSPISGHRSVSWYQQTPGQGLQFLFEYFSETQRNKGNFPGRFSGRQFSNSRSEMNVSTLELGDSALYLCASNPDSYNEQFFGPGTRLTVL.